This T cell receptor (beta chain) was recorded in a study of blood T cells in healthy people across ages. Study overall: With template switching, about one barcoded beta molecule was captured per two T cells. General observations from the study: The long-lived group displayed more naive CD4+ cells, plus higher diversity, than the aged donors did.

The V and J ends lost 5 bases and 4 bases, in that order; junction bases with no gene match: 11. CDR3 length: 16 amino acids. Comment on this clonotype: The antigen is not known. Being one base from a much bigger clone, this may be a read error.

Using a J-beta primer mix together with a sample-barcoded 5' primer, a second PCR was run for about 7 to 12 cycles. A single record per CDR3 protein comes from TCRdb applying MiXCR to the 5' RACE reads. The table includes fewer than 950,000 distinct CDR3 sequences, under 40% detected once. This TCR came from a man aged 18-30 years in good health. The chain recombines TRBV12-3 or TRBV12-4 with TRBJ2-7, with 10 positions matching TRBD2. Sequencing was performed on blood. DNA of the CDR3: TGTGCCAGCAGTGGCCTGGCTAGCGGGGGTTTATACGAGCAGTACTTC. Translation: CASSGLASGGLYEQYF.